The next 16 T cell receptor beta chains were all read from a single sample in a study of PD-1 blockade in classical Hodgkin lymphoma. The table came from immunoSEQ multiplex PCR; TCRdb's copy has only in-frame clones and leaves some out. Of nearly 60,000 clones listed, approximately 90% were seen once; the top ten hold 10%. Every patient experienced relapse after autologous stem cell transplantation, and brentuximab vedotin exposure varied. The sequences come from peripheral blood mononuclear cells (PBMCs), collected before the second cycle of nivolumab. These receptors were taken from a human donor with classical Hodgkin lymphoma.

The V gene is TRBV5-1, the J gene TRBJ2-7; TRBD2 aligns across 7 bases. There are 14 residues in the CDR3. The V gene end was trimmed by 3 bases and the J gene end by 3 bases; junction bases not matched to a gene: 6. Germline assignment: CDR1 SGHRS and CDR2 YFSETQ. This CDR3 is CASSSELASYEQYF. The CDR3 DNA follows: TGCGCCAGCAGCTCAGAACTAGCGAGCTACGAGCAGTACTTC.

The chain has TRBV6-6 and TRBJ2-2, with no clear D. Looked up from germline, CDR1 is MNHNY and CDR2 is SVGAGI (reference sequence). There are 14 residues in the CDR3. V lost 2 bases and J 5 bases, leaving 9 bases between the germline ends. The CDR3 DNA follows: TGTGCCAGCAGTTACGGGCGTTGGACCGGGGAGCTGTTTTTT. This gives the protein CASSYGRWTGELFF.

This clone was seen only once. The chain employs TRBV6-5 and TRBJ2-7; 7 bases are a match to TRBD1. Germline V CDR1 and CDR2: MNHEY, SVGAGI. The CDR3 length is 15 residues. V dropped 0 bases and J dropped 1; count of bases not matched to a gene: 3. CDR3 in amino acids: CASSYSSTGSYEQYF. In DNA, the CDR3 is TGTGCCAGCAGTTACTCGTCGACAGGGTCCTACGAGCAGTACTTC.

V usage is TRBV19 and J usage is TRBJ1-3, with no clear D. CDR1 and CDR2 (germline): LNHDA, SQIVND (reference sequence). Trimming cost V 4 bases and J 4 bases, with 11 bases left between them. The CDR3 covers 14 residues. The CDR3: CASSKALYGNTIYF. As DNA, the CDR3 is TGTGCCAGTAGTAAAGCCCTTTACGGAAACACCATATATTTT. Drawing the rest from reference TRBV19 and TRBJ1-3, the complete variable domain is DGGITQSPKYLFRKEGQNVTLSCEQNLNHDAMYWYRQDPGQGLRLIYYSQIVNDFQKGDIAEGYSVSREKKESFPLTVTSAQKNPTAFYLCASSKALYGNTIYFGEGSWLTVV.

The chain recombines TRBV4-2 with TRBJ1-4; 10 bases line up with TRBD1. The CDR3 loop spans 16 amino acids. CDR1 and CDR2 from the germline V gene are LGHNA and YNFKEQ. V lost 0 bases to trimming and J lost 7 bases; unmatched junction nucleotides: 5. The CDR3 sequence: CASSQDVTGGGEKLFF. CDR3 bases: TGTGCCAGCAGCCAAGATGTGACAGGGGGCGGTGAAAAACTGTTTTTT.

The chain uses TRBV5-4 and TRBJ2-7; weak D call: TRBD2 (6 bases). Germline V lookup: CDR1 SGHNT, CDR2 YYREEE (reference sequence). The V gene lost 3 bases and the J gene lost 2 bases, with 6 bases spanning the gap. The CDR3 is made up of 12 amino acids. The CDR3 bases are TGTGCCAGCAGCTCGGGGGCCTACGAGCAGTACTTC. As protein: CASSSGAYEQYF. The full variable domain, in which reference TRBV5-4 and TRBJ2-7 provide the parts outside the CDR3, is ETGVTQSPTHLIKTRGQQVTLRCSSQSGHNTVSWYQQALGQGPQFIFQYYREEENGRGNFPPRFSGLQFPNYSSELNVNALELDDSALYLCASSSGAYEQYFGPGTRLTVT.

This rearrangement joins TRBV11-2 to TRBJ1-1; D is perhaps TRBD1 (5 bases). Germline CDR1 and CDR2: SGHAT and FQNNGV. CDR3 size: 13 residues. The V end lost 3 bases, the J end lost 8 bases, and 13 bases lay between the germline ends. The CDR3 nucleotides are TGTGCCAGCAGCTTCATCAGGGTGGTGGAAGCTTTCTTT. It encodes CASSFIRVVEAFF.

In DNA form, the CDR3 reads TGTGCCAGCTCCCCTAACTCAGCAGGGGACAGGGTATGGGGCAATCAGCCCCAGCATTTT. Amino acids: CASSPNSAGDRVWGNQPQHF. The chain couples TRBV18 to TRBJ1-5; 9 nucleotides agree with TRBD1. The CDR3 spans 20 residues. Germline CDR1 reads KGHSH; CDR2 reads LQKENI. The ends lost 6 bases at V and 2 bases at J; junction bases unmatched: 20.

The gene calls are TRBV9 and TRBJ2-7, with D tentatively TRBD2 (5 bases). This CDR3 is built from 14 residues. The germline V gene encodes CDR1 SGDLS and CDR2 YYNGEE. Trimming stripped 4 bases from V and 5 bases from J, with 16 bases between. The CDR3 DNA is TGTGCCAGCAGCCCTCCATCCGGGATCCACGAGCAGTACTTC. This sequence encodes CASSPPSGIHEQYF. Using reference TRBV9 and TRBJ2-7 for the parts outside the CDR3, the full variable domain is DSGVTQTPKHLITATGQRVTLRCSPRSGDLSVYWYQQSLDQGLQFLIQYYNGEERAKGNILERFSAQQFPDLHSELNLSSLELGDSALYFCASSPPSGIHEQYFGPGTRLTVT.

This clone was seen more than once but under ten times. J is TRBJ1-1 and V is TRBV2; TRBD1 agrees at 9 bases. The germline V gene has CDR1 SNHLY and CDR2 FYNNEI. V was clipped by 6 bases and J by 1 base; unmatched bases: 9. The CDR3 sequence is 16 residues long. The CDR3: CASRTLTGGANTEAFF. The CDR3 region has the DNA TGTGCCAGCAGAACCTTAACAGGGGGCGCGAACACTGAAGCTTTCTTT.

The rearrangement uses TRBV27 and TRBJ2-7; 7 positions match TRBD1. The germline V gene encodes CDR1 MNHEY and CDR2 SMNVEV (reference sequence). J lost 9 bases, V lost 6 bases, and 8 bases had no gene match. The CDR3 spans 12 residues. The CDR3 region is CASSLDRDRQYF. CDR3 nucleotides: TGTGCCAGCAGCCTAGACAGGGACCGGCAGTACTTC.

In DNA, the CDR3 is TGCAGCGTGAGACAGGGGGCGCGGAATTCACCCCTCCACTTT. It yields the protein CSVRQGARNSPLHF. The chain carries TRBV29-1 and TRBJ1-6; the match to TRBD1 covers 10 bases. Germline V gene data show CDR1 as SQVTM and CDR2 as ANQGSEA. V lost 6 bases, J lost 7 bases, and 6 bases stayed unmatched. The CDR3 has 14 residues.

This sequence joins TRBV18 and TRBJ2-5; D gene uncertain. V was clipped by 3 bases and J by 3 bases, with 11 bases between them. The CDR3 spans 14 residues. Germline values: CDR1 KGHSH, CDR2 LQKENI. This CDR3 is CASSPTHGKETQYF. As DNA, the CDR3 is TGTGCCAGCTCACCCACCCACGGAAAAGAGACCCAGTACTTC.

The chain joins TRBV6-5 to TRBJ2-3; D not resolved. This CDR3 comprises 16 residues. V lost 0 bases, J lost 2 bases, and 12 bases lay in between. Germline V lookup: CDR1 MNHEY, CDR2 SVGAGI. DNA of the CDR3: TGTGCCAGCAGTTACTCGACCCTTGGCGTCACAGATACGCAGTATTTT. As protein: CASSYSTLGVTDTQYF.

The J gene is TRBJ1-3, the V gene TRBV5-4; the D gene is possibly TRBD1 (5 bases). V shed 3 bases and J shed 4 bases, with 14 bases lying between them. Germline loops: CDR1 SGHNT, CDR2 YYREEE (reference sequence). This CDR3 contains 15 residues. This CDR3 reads CASSSGGVTGNTIYF. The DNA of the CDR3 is TGTGCCAGCAGCTCCGGGGGGGTAACCGGAAACACCATATATTTT.

The CDR3 is CASSSADSYYNEQFF. CDR3 bases: TGTGCCAGCAGTTCCGCGGACAGCTACTACAATGAGCAGTTCTTC. The rearrangement joins TRBV28 to TRBJ2-1, with a weak D call TRBD1 (6 bases). V was clipped by 4 bases and J by 3 bases, with 13 bases between them. The CDR3 runs to 15 residues. CDR1 MDHEN and CDR2 SYDVKM come from the germline V gene. The full variable domain, completed using reference TRBV28 and TRBJ2-1, is DVKVTQSSRYLVKRTGEKVFLECVQDMDHENMFWYRQDPGLGLRLIYFSYDVKMKEKGDIPEGYSVSREKKERFSLILESASTNQTSMYLCASSSADSYYNEQFFGPGTRLTVL.